This is a list of T cell receptor beta chains from one sample in a study of T cell responses to AZD1222 COVID-19 vaccine. The method was immunoSEQ multiplex PCR; TCRdb's version includes in-frame clones alone and lacks a portion of them. The sample comprises fewer than 200,000 clones, about 89% of which are singletons, and 1.5% to 2% rests with the top ten. Here the sequenced sample was peripheral blood, taken on day 0 of AZD1222 vaccination. These receptors all stem from an adult in good health. Each CDR3 is given with its conserved first and last residue. D genes are given only for firm matches. Size tells how often a clone was seen (once, few, many) or the class of an expanded clone, and some rows leave it out.

D gene,J gene,clone size,V gene,CDR3 protein,CDR3 DNA
NA,TRBJ1-6,NA,TRBV2,CASSDLSPLHF,TGTGCCAGCAGTGATCTTTCACCCCTCCACTTT
TRBD1,TRBJ1-5,NA,TRBV28,CASTQGAQPQHF,TGTGCCAGCACCCAGGGGGCTCAGCCCCAGCATTTT
TRBD2,TRBJ2-7,few,TRBV28,CASSQTLAGGYEQYF,TGTGCCAGCAGTCAAACCCTAGCGGGGGGTTACGAGCAGTACTTC
TRBD1,TRBJ1-1,few,TRBV6-6,CASIETGKNTEAFF,TGTGCCAGCATCGAGACAGGGAAGAACACTGAAGCTTTCTTT
NA,TRBJ1-3,few,TRBV10-1,CASSESNRFGNTIYF,TGCGCCAGCAGTGAGTCGAATCGGTTTGGAAACACCATATATTTT
NA,TRBJ2-7,NA,TRBV18,CASSPGQTYEQYF,TGTGCCAGCTCACCGGGGCAGACCTACGAGCAGTACTTC
NA,TRBJ1-5,NA,TRBV28,CASSLGGVGNQPQHF,TGTGCCAGCAGCTTGGGGGGTGTTGGCAATCAGCCCCAGCATTTT
NA,TRBJ2-7,NA,TRBV7-3,CASSLGRSYEQYF,TGTGCCAGCAGCTTAGGCAGGTCCTACGAGCAGTACTTC
NA,TRBJ2-1,NA,TRBV9,CASSASLGNEQFF,TGTGCCAGCAGCGCGAGCCTAGGCAATGAGCAGTTCTTC
TRBD1,TRBJ1-1,NA,TRBV4-2,CASSQGAGGNTEAFF,TGTGCCAGCAGCCAGGGGGCAGGGGGGAACACTGAAGCTTTCTTT
NA,TRBJ1-5,few,TRBV28,CASRPDRWDQPQHF,TGTGCCAGCAGACCCGACAGGTGGGATCAGCCCCAGCATTTT
NA,TRBJ1-2,NA,TRBV30,CAWSQGVGYTF,TGTGCCTGGAGTCAAGGGGTCGGCTACACCTTC
TRBD2,TRBJ2-3,NA,TRBV19,CASSIGSGTRVTQYF,TGTGCCAGTAGTATTGGTAGCGGGACTCGGGTTACGCAGTATTTT
NA,TRBJ2-5,NA,TRBV7-2,CASSVHSRGQETQYF,TGTGCCAGCAGTGTTCATAGTAGAGGCCAAGAGACCCAGTACTTC
NA,TRBJ1-1,NA,TRBV6-5,CASSYSADLEAFF,TGTGCCAGCAGTTACTCTGCAGACCTTGAAGCTTTCTTT
NA,TRBJ1-5,NA,TRBV28,CASSLLTGAFGGASNQPQHF,TGTGCCAGCAGTCTACTAACGGGGGCCTTCGGGGGCGCGAGCAATCAGCCCCAGCATTTT
TRBD1,TRBJ1-6,NA,TRBV27,CASRTGGRVNNSPLHF,TGTGCCAGCAGGACAGGGGGCAGGGTTAATAATTCACCCCTCCACTTT
NA,TRBJ2-1,NA,TRBV6-5,CASTPDTNEQFF,TGTGCCAGCACTCCTGACACCAATGAGCAGTTCTTC
NA,TRBJ1-2,NA,TRBV7-3,CASSLGGSNYGYTF,TGTGCCAGCAGCTTGGGGGGATCGAACTATGGCTACACCTTC
NA,TRBJ1-6,NA,TRBV27,CASSFYASGFDSPLHF,TGTGCCAGCAGTTTTTACGCATCAGGGTTCGATTCACCCCTCCACTTT
TRBD1,TRBJ1-5,NA,TRBV7-6,CASSLGTDSNQPQHF,TGTGCCAGCAGCCTCGGGACAGATAGCAATCAGCCCCAGCATTTT
NA,TRBJ2-2,NA,TRBV2,CASMTGANGELFF,TGTGCCAGCATGACGGGGGCTAACGGGGAGCTGTTTTTT
TRBD2,TRBJ2-3,NA,TRBV7-9,CASSLWDSGRADTQYF,TGTGCCAGCAGCTTATGGGATAGCGGGAGGGCAGATACGCAGTATTTT
NA,TRBJ1-4,once,TRBV5-1,CASSLDGTTYEKLFF,TGCGCCAGCAGCTTGGACGGGACCACTTATGAAAAACTGTTTTTT
TRBD1,TRBJ1-2,once,TRBV3-1/TRBV3-2,CASSLGQTNYGYTF,TGTGCCAGCAGCTTGGGACAGACTAACTATGGCTACACCTTC
TRBD1,TRBJ2-3,NA,TRBV15,CATSRGQGAPPDTQYF,TGTGCCACCAGCAGAGGACAGGGGGCCCCACCAGATACGCAGTATTTT
TRBD1,TRBJ2-2,NA,TRBV2,CASTSGQGLLVTGELFF,TGTGCCAGCACCTCAGGACAGGGCCTTTTGGTGACCGGGGAGCTGTTTTTT
NA,TRBJ1-1,NA,TRBV7-2,CASSPRQNSAEAFF,TGTGCCAGCAGCCCCCGACAGAATAGTGCTGAAGCTTTCTTT
TRBD1,TRBJ1-6,NA,TRBV11-2,CASIRSAGTGGVWNSPLHF,TGTGCCAGCATTAGATCAGCGGGGACAGGGGGCGTTTGGAATTCACCCCTCCACTTT
NA,TRBJ2-6,NA,TRBV5-6,CASSLGISGANVLTF,TGTGCCAGCAGCCTGGGCATCTCTGGGGCCAACGTCCTGACTTTC
TRBD1,TRBJ1-4,NA,TRBV18,CASSPLGTGEKRLFF,TGTGCCAGCTCACCCCTTGGGACAGGGGAGAAACGACTGTTTTTT
TRBD1,TRBJ2-2,NA,TRBV18,CASSPGWTGTGELFF,TGTGCCAGCTCACCTGGTTGGACAGGGACCGGGGAGCTGTTTTTT
NA,TRBJ2-7,NA,TRBV5-8,CASSRGQSYEQYF,TGTGCCAGCAGCCGGGGACAATCCTACGAGCAGTACTTC